Each of the 22 T cell receptor beta chains below was sequenced from the same sample in a study of OX40 agonist ivuxolimab in advanced cancers. Generated by immunoSEQ multiplex PCR, the TCRdb table keeps only in-frame clones and is missing some. The table has over 45,000 clones, more than 70% seen once; the top ten hold 1%. The sample here was CD4+ or CD8+ T cells sorted from blood, taken in a trial of the OX40 agonist ivuxolimab. Source of these receptors: an adult with an advanced solid tumor such as melanoma, head and neck, liver or kidney cancer.

The J gene is TRBJ2-7, the V gene TRBV19, with 8 bases fitting TRBD1. V lost 5 bases to trimming and J lost 5 bases; unmatched junction nucleotides: 11. Per germline, CDR1 LNHDA and CDR2 SQIVND (reference sequence). The CDR3 contains 15 residues. This chain's CDR3 is CASSLGQGIKNEQYF. The DNA for the CDR3 is TGTGCCAGTAGTCTCGGACAGGGCATCAAGAACGAGCAGTACTTC.

The chain uses TRBV6-5 and TRBJ1-2, with D possibly matching TRBD1 (5 bases). Germline assignment: CDR1 MNHEY and CDR2 SVGAGI. The CDR3 runs 15 residues. V gave up 4 bases and J gave up 8 bases, with 20 bases separating them. This CDR3 reads CASSSISRQGVGYTF. DNA of the CDR3: TGTGCCAGCAGTTCCATCAGTCGGCAGGGTGTGGGCTACACCTTC.

This CDR3 reads CASSESGRSYNSPLHF. As DNA, the CDR3 is TGTGCCAGCAGTGAATCCGGTCGATCCTATAATTCACCCCTCCACTTT. The gene calls are TRBV25-1 and TRBJ1-6; D not resolved. Per germline, CDR1 MGHDK and CDR2 SYGVNS. The CDR3 runs to 16 residues. V shed 1 base and J shed 1 base, with 8 bases lying between them.

This chain joins TRBV7-3 and TRBJ2-2; D is unresolved. The germline V and J ends were trimmed by 5 bases and 5 bases, with 15 bases remaining between them. The CDR3 totals 15 residues. CDR1 and CDR2 (germline): SGHTA, FQGTGA. CDR3 sequence (DNA): TGTGCCAGCAGCCCCCAGAGTGTCGGAACCGGGGAGCTGTTTTTT. Protein: CASSPQSVGTGELFF. The full variable domain, completed using reference TRBV7-3 and TRBJ2-2, is GAGVSQTPSNKVTEKGKYVELRCDPISGHTALYWYRQSLGQGPEFLIYFQGTGAADDSGLPNDRFFAVRPEGSVSTLKIQRTERGDSAVYLCASSPQSVGTGELFFGEGSRLTVL.

V is TRBV11-2 and J is TRBJ2-1, with a weak D call TRBD1 (6 bases). Trimming pared 1 base from V and 6 bases from J, leaving 13 bases between. Per germline, CDR1 SGHAT and CDR2 FQNNGV. The CDR3 has 15 amino acids. The CDR3 DNA follows: TGTGCCAGCAGCTTAGCAAGGCAGGGGCTCAATGAGCAGTTCTTC. It encodes CASSLARQGLNEQFF.

There are a few counts of this clone. The rearrangement uses TRBV18 and TRBJ1-6; possible D gene TRBD1, 6 bases. This CDR3 comprises 14 residues. The V gene lost 5 bases and the J gene lost 6 bases, with 11 bases spanning the gap. Germline V gene sequence: CDR1 KGHSH, CDR2 LQKENI. CDR3 nucleotides: TGTGCCAGCTCAACCACGGACAGTAATTCACCCCTCCACTTT. This translates into CASSTTDSNSPLHF.

V gene TRBV18 combines with J gene TRBJ1-6; D gene unclear. Germline loops: CDR1 KGHSH, CDR2 LQKENI. The CDR3 is 14 residues long. Trimming stripped 6 bases from V and 13 bases from J, with 19 bases between. The CDR3 coding sequence is TGTGCCAGCTCCCTCGGGAGGCAGGAAGCGCCCCTCCACTTT. Protein: CASSLGRQEAPLHF.

The chain recombines TRBV5-1 with TRBJ1-2; TRBD1 is a possible D gene (6 bases). Germline CDR1 is SGHRS and CDR2 is YFSETQ. The CDR3 has 14 residues. V lost 1 base and J 4 bases, leaving 11 bases between the germline ends. CDR3 region: CASSLTGSGYGYTF. In DNA, the CDR3 is TGCGCCAGCAGCTTGACAGGGTCTGGCTATGGCTACACCTTC.

The V and J genes are TRBV2 and TRBJ2-7, with D perhaps matching TRBD1 (6 bases). V was trimmed by 5 bases and J by 0 bases, leaving 14 bases between them. Germline-derived CDR1 and CDR2 are SNHLY and FYNNEI. There are 15 residues in the CDR3. CDR3 in amino acids: CASSRDRTSSYEQYF. DNA of the CDR3: TGTGCCAGCAGTAGAGACAGGACGAGCTCCTACGAGCAGTACTTC. The full variable domain, rest sourced from reference TRBV2 and TRBJ2-7, is EPEVTQTPSHQVTQMGQEVILRCVPISNHLYFYWYRQILGQKVEFLVSFYNNEISEKSEIFDDQFSVERPDGSNFTLKIRSTKLEDSAMYFCASSRDRTSSYEQYFGPGTRLTVT.

CDR3 DNA: TGTGCCAGCACGAGGGAGGTGAACACTGAAGCTTTCTTT. This translates into CASTREVNTEAFF. This rearrangement joins TRBV6-1 to TRBJ1-1; D is undetermined. The CDR3 runs to 13 residues. V was trimmed by 7 bases and J by 0 bases, leaving 9 bases between them. CDR1 and CDR2 (germline): MNHNS, SASEGT.

The chain combines TRBV12-2 with TRBJ1-1; TRBD1, the table's D call, was not compared with the DNA. TRBV12-2 is deemed a pseudogene. The CDR3 contains 15 residues. CDR3 DNA: TGTGCAAGTCGCTTAGTAGAGGGGGCTACCACTGAAGCTTTCTTT. Amino acid sequence: CASRLVEGATTEAFF.

In its sample, this clone was seen a few times. This CDR3 is CASSMRADRAYEQYF. The CDR3 DNA reads as TGTGCCAGTAGTATGCGGGCCGACAGGGCCTACGAGCAGTACTTC. This chain uses TRBV19 with TRBJ2-7; 7 bases align to TRBD1. Germline values: CDR1 LNHDA, CDR2 SQIVND (reference sequence). The CDR3 is 15 amino acids. J lost 2 bases, V lost 3 bases, and 7 bases had no gene match.

V gene TRBV7-9 combines with J gene TRBJ1-4; no definite D call. CDR3 size: 14 residues. The germline CDR1 and CDR2 sequences are SEHNR and FQNEAQ (reference sequence). Trimming shortened V by 7 bases and J by 7 bases, and 16 bases separated the two germline ends. Here the CDR3 reads CASTLGSLTEKLFF. The CDR3 nucleotides read TGTGCCAGCACCCTAGGTAGTCTAACTGAAAAACTGTTTTTT. Full variable domain (outside the CDR3, taken from reference TRBV7-9 and TRBJ1-4): DTGVSQNPRHKITKRGQNVTFRCDPISEHNRLYWYRQTLGQGPEFLTYFQNEAQLEKSRLLSDRFSAERPKGSFSTLEIQRTEQGDSAMYLCASTLGSLTEKLFFGSGTQLSVL.

The chain is built from TRBV27 and TRBJ2-2; 7 bases agree with TRBD1. CDR1 is MNHEY and CDR2 is SMNVEV in the germline V gene (reference sequence). This CDR3 spans 15 amino acids. J lost 3 bases, V lost 6 bases, and 7 bases had no gene match. CDR3 sequence (DNA): TGTGCCAGCAGGGCTAGACAGGGTTACACCGGGGAGCTGTTTTTT. Translated, it gives CASRARQGYTGELFF.

The chain employs TRBV29-1 and TRBJ2-1; D is unclear. Germline CDR1 is SQVTM and CDR2 is ANQGSEA. V lost 4 bases and J 9 bases, leaving 16 bases between the germline ends. This CDR3 contains 13 residues. The CDR3 DNA sequence: TGCAGCGTTGGCTTAGTGCTGAAGGGTGAGCAGTTCTTC. It yields the protein CSVGLVLKGEQFF.

The chain links TRBV6-1 to TRBJ1-5, with 8 bases that match TRBD1. V was clipped by 2 bases and J by 2 bases; unmatched bases: 2. CDR3 length equals 15 residues. CDR1 and CDR2 (germline): MNHNS, SASEGT. CDR3 residues: CASSEWGQGNQPQHF. In DNA form, the CDR3 reads TGTGCCAGCAGTGAATGGGGACAGGGCAATCAGCCCCAGCATTTT.

The chain employs TRBV6-5 and TRBJ2-7; D is perhaps TRBD2 (5 bases). This CDR3 is built from 15 residues. Germline V lookup: CDR1 MNHEY, CDR2 SVGAGI. Trimming took 8 bases from V and 0 from J, leaving 17 bases between them. The DNA of the CDR3 is TGTGCCAGCGCCTCGCGGGCAGGCTTCTCCTACGAGCAGTACTTC. Amino acids: CASASRAGFSYEQYF.

This chain joins TRBV11-2 and TRBJ2-1; 9 bases match TRBD2. The CDR3 has 15 amino acids. The V gene end was trimmed by 5 bases and the J gene end by 3 bases; junction bases not matched to a gene: 5. CDR1 and CDR2 from the germline V gene are SGHAT and FQNNGV. The CDR3 DNA sequence: TGTGCCAGCAGCCGCGGGGGGGCCGTCTACAATGAGCAGTTCTTC. Protein product: CASSRGGAVYNEQFF.

A word on this clone: The sample has other DNA sequences that encode this CDR3 too. The chain employs TRBV2 and TRBJ2-6; 7 bases align to TRBD1. CDR1 and CDR2 (germline): SNHLY, FYNNEI. J was trimmed by 3 bases and V by 7 bases; bases with no gene match: 6. CDR3 length equals 15 residues. In DNA, the CDR3 is TGTGCCAGCAAAGGACAGGCTCGTGGGGCCAACGTCCTGACTTTC. It is translated as CASKGQARGANVLTF. Full variable domain (missing parts from reference TRBV2 and TRBJ2-6): EPEVTQTPSHQVTQMGQEVILRCVPISNHLYFYWYRQILGQKVEFLVSFYNNEISEKSEIFDDQFSVERPDGSNFTLKIRSTKLEDSAMYFCASKGQARGANVLTFGAGSRLTVL.

The chain combines TRBV5-1 with TRBJ1-1, with 9 nucleotides matching TRBD1. This CDR3 contains 13 residues. After removal of 4 bases from V and 8 bases from J, the junction contained 6 bases not matched to a gene. Per germline, CDR1 SGHRS and CDR2 YFSETQ. The CDR3 DNA is TGCGCCAGCAGCCCCGGGACAGGGAAAGAAGCTTTCTTT. This sequence encodes CASSPGTGKEAFF.

The chain employs TRBV5-1 and TRBJ2-7, with D possibly matching TRBD2 (5 bases). Between the trimmed V and J ends, which lost 5 bases and 0 bases, there was a span of 21 bases. This CDR3 is 17 amino acids long. CDR1 and CDR2 (germline): SGHRS, YFSETQ. The CDR3 bases are TGCGCCAGCAGTCCCCAGGTGGTTGGACTTACCTCCTACGAGCAGTACTTC. Protein product: CASSPQVVGLTSYEQYF.

The chain is built from TRBV18 and TRBJ1-5, with D hard to call. The length of the CDR3 is 16 residues. Trimming took off 2 bases at V and 2 bases at J, with 13 bases between the two ends. Germline values: CDR1 KGHSH, CDR2 LQKENI. CDR3 protein: CASSPGGGIRNQPQHF. The DNA for the CDR3 is TGTGCCAGCTCACCAGGTGGAGGGATTCGCAATCAGCCCCAGCATTTT. The whole variable domain, filled in from reference TRBV18 and TRBJ1-5, reads NAGVMQNPRHLVRRRGQEARLRCSPMKGHSHVYWYRQLPEEGLKFMVYLQKENIIDESGMPKERFSAEFPKEGPSILRIQQVVRGDSAAYFCASSPGGGIRNQPQHFGDGTRLSIL.